The present T cell receptor beta chain was sequenced within a study of a mutant IDH1 vaccine in newly diagnosed glioma. Study-wide findings and caveats: Among patients, roughly 94% showed immune responses induced by the vaccine.

TCRdb's table, derived via immunoSEQ multiplex PCR, lists solely in-frame clones and lacks some. The sample has approximately 30,000 clones, roughly 90% seen once. About this clone: What it binds is unknown.

CDR1 is SGHNT and CDR2 is YYREEE in the germline V gene (reference sequence). Trimming removed 4 bases at V and 7 bases at J, with 17 bases between. The CDR3 loop spans 14 amino acids. The time point was: week 47, end of study. The investigators gave 300 ug of mutant IDH1 20-mer peptide in each vaccine dose, together with topical imiquimod. Administration of eight vaccinations to patients took place in weeks 1, 3, 5, 7, 11, 15, 19, 23. This specimen consisted of PBMCs, obtained from a glioma patient whose treatment included an IDH1 peptide vaccine. This TCR came from a woman between 40 and 50 years old with glioma. The gene calls are TRBV5-4 and TRBJ1-1, with D perhaps matching TRBD1 (6 bases). CDR3 DNA sequence: TGTGCCAGCAGCGGAGCTGGGGGCAAGGGTGAAGCTTTCTTT. Its translation: CASSGAGGKGEAFF.